The subject of this entry is one TCR beta chain. Enrolled during active infection, Seattle patients were then followed longitudinally. This entry is derived from a study of blood T cell repertoires in COVID-19. Original processing notes: Researchers report that nucleated cell counts were estimated from reference gene primer amplification. TCRdb's table, derived via immunoSEQ multiplex PCR, lists solely in-frame clones and lacks some. V and J calls and clone size come straight from that table; D and trimming were deduced from the DNA. This table has approximately 170,000 clones, 84% appearing once. Germline lookup yields CDR1 MDHEN and CDR2 SYDVKM. This CDR3 spans 15 amino acids. V was clipped by 1 base and J by 5 bases; unmatched bases: 3.

Sequenced input: peripheral blood. The chain recombines TRBV28 with TRBJ1-1; 11 bases map to TRBD1. The sequence derives from a woman at least 80 years old with COVID-19, enrolled during active disease. The chain's CDR3 is CASSLSGQGETEAFF. The DNA for the CDR3 is TGTGCCAGCAGTTTATCGGGACAGGGGGAAACTGAAGCTTTCTTT.